The 6 T cell receptor beta chains given below trace back to one sample, sequenced in a study of blood T cell repertoires in COVID-19. Using immunoSEQ multiplex PCR, the repertoire was profiled, and TCRdb retains in-frame clones only, with some absent. Of some 21,000 clones detected, 75% to 90% appear once; the ten largest clones hold about 18%. Sequenced input: peripheral blood. The origin of the receptors is a human donor with acute or convalescent COVID-19. The donor label of this sample is uncertain.

DNA for the CDR3: TGTGCCAGCCGTAGCGGGGGTACCTACGAGCAGTACTTC. Protein product: CASRSGGTYEQYF. V gene TRBV12-3 or TRBV12-4 combines with J gene TRBJ2-7; TRBD2 matches 9 bases. Germline trimming cut 8 bases from V and 2 bases from J; bases unmatched to any gene: 4. This CDR3 region has 13 residues.

This rearrangement joins TRBV10-3 to TRBJ1-6, with D perhaps matching TRBD1 (5 bases). Trimming cost V 2 bases and J 8 bases, with 13 bases left between them. Germline CDR1 ENHRY, CDR2 SYGVKD. This CDR3 spans 15 amino acids. The CDR3 nucleotides are TGTGCCATCAGTGAGAGGCAGGGTTCGCATTCACCCCTCCACTTT. It specifies CAISERQGSHSPLHF.

This chain uses TRBV7-9 with TRBJ1-1; D is undetermined. V lost 1 base to trimming and J lost 7 bases, with 16 bases between them. Germline CDR1 and CDR2: SEHNR and FQNEAQ (reference sequence). CDR3 length: 15 residues. The chain's CDR3 is CASSLGGGMNDEAFF. The CDR3 region has the DNA TGTGCCAGCAGCTTAGGAGGTGGAATGAATGATGAAGCTTTCTTT.

The V and J genes are TRBV5-8 and TRBJ2-2; possible D gene TRBD1, 6 bases. Trimming shortened V by 6 bases and J by 6 bases, and 9 bases separated the two germline ends. The CDR3 sequence is 12 residues long. Germline assignment: CDR1 SGHTS and CDR2 YDEGEE. CDR3 loop: CASTQGPGELFF. CDR3 nucleotide sequence: TGTGCCAGCACCCAGGGGCCCGGGGAGCTGTTTTTT.

The chain carries TRBV3-1 (or the pseudogene TRBV3-2) and TRBJ2-5, with a tentative D call TRBD2 (5 bases). This CDR3 is 12 amino acids long. V was trimmed by 4 bases and J by 13 bases, leaving 16 bases between them. CDR1 and CDR2 (germline): LGHDT, YNNKEL (reference sequence). In DNA, the CDR3 is TGTGCCAGCAGCCCGGGATACAGCTTGCCGTACTTC. Protein product: CASSPGYSLPYF.

The chain links TRBV6-5 to TRBJ1-5; 9 bases are a match to TRBD1. CDR3 length: 14 residues. Germline CDR1 is MNHEY and CDR2 is SVGAGI. V lost 5 bases to trimming and J lost 5 bases; unmatched junction nucleotides: 4. CDR3 region: CASSKDRGDQPQHF. For the CDR3, the DNA is TGTGCCAGCAGTAAGGACAGGGGAGATCAGCCCCAGCATTTT.